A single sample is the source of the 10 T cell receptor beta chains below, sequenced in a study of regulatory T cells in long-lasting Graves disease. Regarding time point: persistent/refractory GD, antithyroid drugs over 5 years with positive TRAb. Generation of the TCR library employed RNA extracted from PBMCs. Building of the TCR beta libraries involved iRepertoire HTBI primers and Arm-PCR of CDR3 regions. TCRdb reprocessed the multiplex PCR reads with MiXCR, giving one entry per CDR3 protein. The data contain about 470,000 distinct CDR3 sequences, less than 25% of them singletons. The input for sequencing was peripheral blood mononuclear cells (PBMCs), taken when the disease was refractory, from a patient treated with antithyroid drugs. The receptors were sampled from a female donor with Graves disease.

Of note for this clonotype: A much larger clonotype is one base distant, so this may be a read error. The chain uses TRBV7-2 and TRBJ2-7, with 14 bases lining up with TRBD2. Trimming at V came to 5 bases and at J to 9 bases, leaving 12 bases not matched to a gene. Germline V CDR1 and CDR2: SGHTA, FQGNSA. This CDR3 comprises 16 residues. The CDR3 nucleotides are TGTGCCAGCAGCCTACTAATGGGGACTAGCGGGAGCCGGCAGTACTTC. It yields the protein CASSLLMGTSGSRQYF.

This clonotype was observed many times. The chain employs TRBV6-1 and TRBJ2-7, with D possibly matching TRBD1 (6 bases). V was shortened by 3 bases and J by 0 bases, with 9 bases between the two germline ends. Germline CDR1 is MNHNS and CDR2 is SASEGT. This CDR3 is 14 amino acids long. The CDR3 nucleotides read TGTGCCAGCAGTGACGGGACACCCTCCTACGAGCAGTACTTC. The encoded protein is CASSDGTPSYEQYF.

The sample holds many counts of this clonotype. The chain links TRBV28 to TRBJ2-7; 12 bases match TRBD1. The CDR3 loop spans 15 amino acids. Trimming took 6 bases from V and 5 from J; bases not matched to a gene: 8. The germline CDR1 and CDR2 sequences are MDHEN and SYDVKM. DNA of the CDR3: TGTGCCAGCAGGGAATCCGGGACAGGGGGCAACGAGCAGTACTTC. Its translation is CASRESGTGGNEQYF.

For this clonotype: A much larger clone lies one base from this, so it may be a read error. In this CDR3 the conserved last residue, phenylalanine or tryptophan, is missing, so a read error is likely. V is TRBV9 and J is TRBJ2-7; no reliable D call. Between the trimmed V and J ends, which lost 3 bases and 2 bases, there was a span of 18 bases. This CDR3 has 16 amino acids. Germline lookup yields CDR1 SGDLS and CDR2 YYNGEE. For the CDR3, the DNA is TGTGCCAGCAGCGCCGACCCTCAGGTCCTGACCTACGAGCAGTACTCC. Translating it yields CASSADPQVLTYEQYS.

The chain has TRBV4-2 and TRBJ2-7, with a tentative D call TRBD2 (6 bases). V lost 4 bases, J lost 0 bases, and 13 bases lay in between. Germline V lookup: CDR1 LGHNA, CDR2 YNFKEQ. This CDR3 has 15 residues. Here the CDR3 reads CASSPSGQSSYEQYF. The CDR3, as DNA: TGTGCCAGCAGCCCAAGCGGGCAAAGCTCCTACGAGCAGTACTTC.

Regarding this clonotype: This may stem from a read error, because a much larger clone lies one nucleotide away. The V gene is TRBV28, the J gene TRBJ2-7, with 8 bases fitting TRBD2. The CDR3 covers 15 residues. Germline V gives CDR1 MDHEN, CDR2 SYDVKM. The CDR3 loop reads CTSSLLAGGVWEQYF. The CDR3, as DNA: TGTACCAGCAGTTTATTGGCGGGGGGCGTGTGGGAGCAGTACTTC. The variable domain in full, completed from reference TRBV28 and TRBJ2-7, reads DVKVTQSSRYLVKRTGEKVFLECVQDMDHENMFWYRQDPGLGLRLIYFSYDVKMKEKGDIPEGYSVSREKKERFSLILESASTNQTSMYLCTSSLLAGGVWEQYFGPGTRLTVT.

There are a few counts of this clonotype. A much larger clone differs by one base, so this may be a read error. This CDR3 is CAIRGTGDNSPLHF. The CDR3 region has the DNA TGTGCCATCAGGGGGACAGGGGATAATTCACCCCTCCACTTT. The chain couples TRBV10-3 to TRBJ1-6; 10 bases line up with TRBD1. CDR1 and CDR2 (germline): ENHRY, SYGVKD. The trim removed 6 bases at V and 5 bases at J, leaving 1 base unmatched. The CDR3 contains 14 residues.

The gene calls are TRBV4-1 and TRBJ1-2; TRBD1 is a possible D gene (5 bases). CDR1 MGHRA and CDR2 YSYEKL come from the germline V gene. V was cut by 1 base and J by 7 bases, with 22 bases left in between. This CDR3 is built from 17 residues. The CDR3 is CASSQVGLVGERAGYTF. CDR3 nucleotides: TGCGCCAGCAGCCAAGTTGGGCTCGTGGGGGAACGAGCTGGCTACACCTTC.

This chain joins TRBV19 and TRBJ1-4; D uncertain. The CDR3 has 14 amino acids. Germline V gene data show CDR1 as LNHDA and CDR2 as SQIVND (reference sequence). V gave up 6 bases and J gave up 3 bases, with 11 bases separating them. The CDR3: CASRPDDPNEKLFF. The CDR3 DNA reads TGTGCCAGTAGACCAGACGACCCTAATGAAAAACTGTTTTTT.

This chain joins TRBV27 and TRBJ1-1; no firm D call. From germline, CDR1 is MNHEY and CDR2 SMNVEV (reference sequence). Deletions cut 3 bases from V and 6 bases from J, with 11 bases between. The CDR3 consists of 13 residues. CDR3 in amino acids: CASSLGVSAEAFF. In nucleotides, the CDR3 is TGTGCCAGCAGTTTGGGCGTTAGTGCTGAAGCTTTCTTT.